These T cell receptor beta chains were read from a single sample in a study of radiation and T cells in renal cell carcinoma. Profiled with immunoSEQ multiplex PCR; TCRdb holds only in-frame clones, not every one. This sample has around 140,000 clones, with 88% found just once. The specimen was blood, collected from a patient whose treatment included radiotherapy and nephrectomy. These receptors were collected from a woman in her seventies with renal cell carcinoma. Both conserved end residues are part of each CDR3. D genes are given only for firm matches. Expanded clones get a size class; other rows say once, few or many, or leave the size out.

j_call	v_call	d_call	clone_size	cdr3_aa	cdr3_nt
TRBJ1-1	TRBV7-2	NA	few	CASSLARGTGGEAFF	TGTGCCAGCAGCTTAGCGCGGGGCACCGGGGGTGAAGCTTTCTTT
TRBJ2-7	TRBV9	TRBD1	NA	CASSTRQGSNEQYF	TGTGCCAGCAGCACCCGACAGGGATCCAACGAGCAGTACTTC
TRBJ2-3	TRBV7-9	NA	NA	CASSLAGVRGSHKTDTQYF	TGTGCCAGCAGCTTAGCTGGGGTACGGGGGAGCCACAAGACAGATACGCAGTATTTT
TRBJ2-1	TRBV7-9	NA	NA	CASSSLTYNEQFF	TGTGCCAGCAGCTCCCTAACCTACAATGAGCAGTTCTTC
TRBJ2-7	TRBV19	TRBD2	NA	CASSLAGTLYEQYF	TGTGCCAGTAGTCTAGCGGGGACCCTCTACGAGCAGTACTTC
TRBJ2-4	TRBV27	NA	NA	CATREFGKNIQYF	TGTGCCACACGAGAGTTCGGCAAAAACATTCAGTACTTC
TRBJ1-1	TRBV9	TRBD1	NA	CASGTGLNTEAFF	TGTGCCAGCGGGACAGGCCTGAACACTGAAGCTTTCTTT
TRBJ2-2	TRBV19	NA	NA	CASNPGANTGELFF	TGTGCCAGTAACCCGGGGGCCAACACCGGGGAGCTGTTTTTT
TRBJ2-3	TRBV9	TRBD1	NA	CASKGAEDTQYF	TGTGCCAGCAAGGGGGCCGAAGATACGCAGTATTTT
TRBJ2-6	TRBV27	NA	once	CASSLIATAGANVLTF	TGTGCCAGCAGTTTAATCGCTACAGCTGGGGCCAACGTCCTGACTTTC
TRBJ1-5	TRBV7-2	NA	NA	CASSLAVDRNQPQHF	TGTGCCAGCAGCTTAGCGGTGGATCGCAATCAGCCCCAGCATTTT
TRBJ1-1	TRBV11-1	NA	NA	CASSLGAVNTEAFF	TGTGCCAGCAGCTTAGGGGCGGTGAACACTGAAGCTTTCTTT
TRBJ1-2	TRBV18	TRBD1	NA	CASSPGQGAFYGYTF	TGTGCCAGCTCACCGGGACAGGGGGCATTCTATGGCTACACCTTC
TRBJ1-5	TRBV27	NA	NA	CASSLSNPWGQQPQHF	TGTGCCAGCAGTTTATCAAATCCTTGGGGGCAACAGCCCCAGCATTTT
TRBJ1-1	TRBV7-2	TRBD1	NA	CASSRVGRGIGEAFF	TGTGCCAGCAGCAGAGTTGGCAGGGGGATAGGTGAAGCTTTCTTT
TRBJ1-2	TRBV6-5	TRBD1	NA	CASSYVWTGGDYGYTF	TGTGCCAGCAGTTACGTGTGGACAGGGGGAGACTATGGCTACACCTTC
TRBJ1-1	TRBV5-1	TRBD1	NA	CASSLDRGDTEAFF	TGCGCCAGCAGCTTGGACAGGGGGGACACTGAAGCTTTCTTT
TRBJ1-1	TRBV4-1	NA	NA	CASSQVSGQGYTEAFF	TGCGCCAGCAGCCAAGTTTCGGGGCAGGGGTACACTGAAGCTTTCTTT
TRBJ1-2	TRBV28	NA	NA	CASIMGGPRNYGYTF	TGTGCCAGCATCATGGGGGGACCTCGCAACTATGGCTACACCTTC
TRBJ2-6	TRBV4-2	NA	NA	CASSQVPGSGANVLTF	TGTGCCAGCAGCCAAGTACCTGGGTCTGGGGCCAACGTCCTGACTTTC
TRBJ2-2	TRBV7-2	NA	NA	CASSPGRGRTGELFF	TGTGCCAGCAGCCCAGGGAGGGGGCGAACCGGGGAGCTGTTTTTT
TRBJ2-2	TRBV6-5	NA	NA	CASLGNTGELFF	TGTGCCAGCTTAGGTAACACCGGGGAGCTGTTTTTT
TRBJ2-1	TRBV5-1	NA	NA	CASSLRTGATYNEQFF	TGCGCCAGCAGCTTAAGGACGGGGGCTACTTACAATGAGCAGTTCTTC